This T cell receptor (beta chain) was sequenced for a study of T cell changes during pregnancy in multiple sclerosis. Sequencing was performed with immunoSEQ multiplex PCR; in TCRdb, only in-frame clones are kept and a portion is missing. Seen here are tens of thousands of clones, about 92% observed once, and the top ten hold less than 0.3%. Germline CDR1 GTSNPN, CDR2 SVGIG (reference sequence). The V end was cut by 5 bases, the J end by 5 bases, with 15 bases between. This CDR3 spans 13 amino acids. The rearrangement links TRBV30 to TRBJ2-5, with a weak D call TRBD1 (5 bases). The sequence derives from a female donor with multiple sclerosis, enrolled in a pregnancy study. This specimen was CD4+ T cells from peripheral blood mononuclear cells, taken in the third trimester of pregnancy. In nucleotides, the CDR3 is TGTGCCTGGTCCACAAGGGGTCGGGAGACCCAGTACTTC. Protein sequence: CAWSTRGRETQYF. Full variable domain (missing parts from reference TRBV30 and TRBJ2-5): SQTIHQWPATLVQPVGSPLSLECTVEGTSNPNLYWYRQAAGRGLQLLFYSVGIGQISSEVPQNLSASRPQDRQFILSSKKLLLSDSGFYLCAWSTRGRETQYFGPGTRLLVL.